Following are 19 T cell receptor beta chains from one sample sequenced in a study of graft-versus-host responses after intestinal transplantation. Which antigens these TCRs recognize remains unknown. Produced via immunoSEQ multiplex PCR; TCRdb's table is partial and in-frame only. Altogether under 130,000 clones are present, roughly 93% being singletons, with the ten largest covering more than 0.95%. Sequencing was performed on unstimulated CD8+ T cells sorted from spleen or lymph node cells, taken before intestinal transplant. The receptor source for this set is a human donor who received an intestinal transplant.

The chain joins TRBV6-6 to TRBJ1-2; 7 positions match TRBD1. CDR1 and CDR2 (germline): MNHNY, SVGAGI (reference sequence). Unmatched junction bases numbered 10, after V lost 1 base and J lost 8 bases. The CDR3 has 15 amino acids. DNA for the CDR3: TGTGCCAGCAGTTACTTCCTCGAGACAGGGTTCGGCTACACCTTC. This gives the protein CASSYFLETGFGYTF.

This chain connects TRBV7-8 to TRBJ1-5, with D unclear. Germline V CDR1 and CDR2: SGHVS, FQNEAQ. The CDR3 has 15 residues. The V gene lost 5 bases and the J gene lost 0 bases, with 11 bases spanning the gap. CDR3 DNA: TGTGCCAGCAGCATCACCGCGTATAGCAATCAGCCCCAGCATTTT. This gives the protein CASSITAYSNQPQHF.

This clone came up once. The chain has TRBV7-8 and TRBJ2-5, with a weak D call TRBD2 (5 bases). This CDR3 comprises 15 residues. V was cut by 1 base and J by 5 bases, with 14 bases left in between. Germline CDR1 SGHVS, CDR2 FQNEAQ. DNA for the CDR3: TGTGCCAGCAGCTTAGGGAGGACGTGGTGGGAGACCCAGTACTTC. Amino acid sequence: CASSLGRTWWETQYF.

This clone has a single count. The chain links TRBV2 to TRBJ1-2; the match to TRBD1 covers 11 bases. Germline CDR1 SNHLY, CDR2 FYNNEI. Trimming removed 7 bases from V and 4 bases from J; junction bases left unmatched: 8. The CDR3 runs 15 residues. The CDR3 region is CASMGQGVVGYGYTF. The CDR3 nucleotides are TGTGCCAGCATGGGACAGGGGGTCGTGGGCTATGGCTACACCTTC. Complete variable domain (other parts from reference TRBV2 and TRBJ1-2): EPEVTQTPSHQVTQMGQEVILRCVPISNHLYFYWYRQILGQKVEFLVSFYNNEISEKSEIFDDQFSVERPDGSNFTLKIRSTKLEDSAMYFCASMGQGVVGYGYTFGSGTRLTVV.

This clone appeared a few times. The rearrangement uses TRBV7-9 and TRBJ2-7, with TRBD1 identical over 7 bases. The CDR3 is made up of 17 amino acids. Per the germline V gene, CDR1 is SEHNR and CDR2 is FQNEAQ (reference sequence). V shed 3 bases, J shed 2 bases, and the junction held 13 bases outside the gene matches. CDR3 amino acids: CASSFTEGQRGTYEQYF. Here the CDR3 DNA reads TGTGCCAGCAGCTTCACCGAGGGACAGAGGGGGACCTACGAGCAGTACTTC. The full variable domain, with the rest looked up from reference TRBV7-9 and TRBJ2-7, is DTGVSQNPRHKITKRGQNVTFRCDPISEHNRLYWYRQTLGQGPEFLTYFQNEAQLEKSRLLSDRFSAERPKGSFSTLEIQRTEQGDSAMYLCASSFTEGQRGTYEQYFGPGTRLTVT.

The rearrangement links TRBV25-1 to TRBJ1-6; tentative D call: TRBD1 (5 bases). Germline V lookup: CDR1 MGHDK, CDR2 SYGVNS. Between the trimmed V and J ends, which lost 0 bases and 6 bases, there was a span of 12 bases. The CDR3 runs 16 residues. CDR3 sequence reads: CASSEYGREVNSPLHF. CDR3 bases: TGTGCCAGCAGTGAATATGGCAGGGAGGTTAATTCACCCCTCCACTTT.

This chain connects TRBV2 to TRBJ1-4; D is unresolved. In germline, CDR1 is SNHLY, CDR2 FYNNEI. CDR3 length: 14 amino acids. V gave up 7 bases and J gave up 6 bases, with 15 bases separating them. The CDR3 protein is CASIQWEEDEKLFF. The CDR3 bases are TGTGCCAGCATCCAATGGGAGGAGGATGAAAAACTGTTTTTT.

CDR3 sequence: CASSSRERDYTDTQYF. CDR3 nucleotide sequence: TGCGCCAGCAGCTCACGTGAAAGGGACTACACAGATACGCAGTATTTT. The chain combines TRBV4-1 with TRBJ2-3; 7 nucleotides match TRBD2. CDR1 MGHRA and CDR2 YSYEKL come from the germline V gene. The CDR3 totals 16 residues. V was pared by 5 bases and J by 2 bases, with 10 bases of the junction left unmatched.

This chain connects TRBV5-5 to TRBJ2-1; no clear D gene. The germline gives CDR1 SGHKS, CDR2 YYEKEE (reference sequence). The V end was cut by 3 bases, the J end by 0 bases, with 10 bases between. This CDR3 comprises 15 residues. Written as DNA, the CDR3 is TGTGCCAGCAGCTCGACACCGAGCTCCTACAATGAGCAGTTCTTC. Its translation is CASSSTPSSYNEQFF. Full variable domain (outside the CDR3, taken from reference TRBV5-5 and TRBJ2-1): DAGVTQSPTHLIKTRGQQVTLRCSPISGHKSVSWYQQVLGQGPQFIFQYYEKEERGRGNFPDRFSARQFPNYSSELNVNALLLGDSALYLCASSSTPSSYNEQFFGPGTRLTVL.

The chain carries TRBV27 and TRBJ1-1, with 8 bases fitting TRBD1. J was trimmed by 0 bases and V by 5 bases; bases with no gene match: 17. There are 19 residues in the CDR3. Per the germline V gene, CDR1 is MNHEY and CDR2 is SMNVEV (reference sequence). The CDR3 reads CASSHSAGTGRLMNTEAFF. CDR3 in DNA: TGTGCCAGCAGTCACAGCGCCGGGACAGGAAGGTTGATGAACACTGAAGCTTTCTTT.

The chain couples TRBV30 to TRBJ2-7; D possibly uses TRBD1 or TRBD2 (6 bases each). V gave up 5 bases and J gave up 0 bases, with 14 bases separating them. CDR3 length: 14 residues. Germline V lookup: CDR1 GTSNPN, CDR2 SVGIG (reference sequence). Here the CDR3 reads CAWRRGHASYEQYF. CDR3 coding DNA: TGTGCCTGGCGTCGGGGGCACGCCTCCTACGAGCAGTACTTC.

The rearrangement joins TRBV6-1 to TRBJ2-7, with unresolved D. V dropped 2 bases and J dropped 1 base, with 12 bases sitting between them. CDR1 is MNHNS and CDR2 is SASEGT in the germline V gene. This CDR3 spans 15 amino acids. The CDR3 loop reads CASSEWLSRSYEQYF. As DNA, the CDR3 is TGTGCCAGCAGTGAATGGCTCTCCAGATCCTACGAGCAGTACTTC.

CDR3 bases: TGTGCCAGCAGCTTAGTGATGGGACTCCTGGCCGGGGAGCTGTTTTTT. As protein: CASSLVMGLLAGELFF. The chain joins TRBV11-3 to TRBJ2-2, with TRBD2 as a possible D gene (6 bases). Per germline, CDR1 SGHNT and CDR2 YENEEA. The CDR3 is 16 amino acids. V was shortened by 1 base and J by 6 bases, with 15 bases between the two germline ends.

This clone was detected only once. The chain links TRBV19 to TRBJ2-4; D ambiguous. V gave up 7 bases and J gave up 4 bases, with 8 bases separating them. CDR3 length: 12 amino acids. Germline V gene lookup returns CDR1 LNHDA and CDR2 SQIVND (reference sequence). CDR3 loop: CASIDTKNIQYF. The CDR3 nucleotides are TGTGCCAGTATTGACACTAAAAACATTCAGTACTTC.

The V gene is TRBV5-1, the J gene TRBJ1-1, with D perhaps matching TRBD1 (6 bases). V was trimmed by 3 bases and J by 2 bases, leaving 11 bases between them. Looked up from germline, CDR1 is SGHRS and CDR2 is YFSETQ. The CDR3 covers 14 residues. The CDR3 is CASSSTGGNTEAFF. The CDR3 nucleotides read TGCGCCAGCAGCTCCACGGGGGGCAACACTGAAGCTTTCTTT.

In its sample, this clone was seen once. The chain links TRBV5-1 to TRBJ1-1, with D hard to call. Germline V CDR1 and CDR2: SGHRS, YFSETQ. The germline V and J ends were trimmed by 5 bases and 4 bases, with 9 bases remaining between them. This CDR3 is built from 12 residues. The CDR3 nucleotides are TGCGCCAGCAGATCGGATGGCACTGAAGCTTTCTTT. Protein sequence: CASRSDGTEAFF. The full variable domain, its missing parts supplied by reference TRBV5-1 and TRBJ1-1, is KAGVTQTPRYLIKTRGQQVTLSCSPISGHRSVSWYQQTPGQGLQFLFEYFSETQRNKGNFPGRFSGRQFSNSRSEMNVSTLELGDSALYLCASRSDGTEAFFGQGTRLTVV.

For the CDR3, the DNA is TGTGCCAGCAGCCAAGAGCTAGCGGGGGGTGAGACCCAGTACTTC. Amino acid sequence: CASSQELAGGETQYF. The J gene is TRBJ2-5, the V gene TRBV4-2, with TRBD2 matching over 11 bases. V lost 0 bases to trimming and J lost 5 bases; unmatched junction nucleotides: 2. In germline, CDR1 is LGHNA, CDR2 YNFKEQ. The CDR3 sequence is 15 residues long.

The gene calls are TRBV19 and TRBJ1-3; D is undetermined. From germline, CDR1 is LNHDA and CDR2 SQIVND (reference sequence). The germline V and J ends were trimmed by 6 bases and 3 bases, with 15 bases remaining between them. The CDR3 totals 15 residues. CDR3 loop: CASRTFEGGGNTIYF. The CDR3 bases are TGTGCCAGTAGAACCTTCGAGGGAGGTGGAAACACCATATATTTT.

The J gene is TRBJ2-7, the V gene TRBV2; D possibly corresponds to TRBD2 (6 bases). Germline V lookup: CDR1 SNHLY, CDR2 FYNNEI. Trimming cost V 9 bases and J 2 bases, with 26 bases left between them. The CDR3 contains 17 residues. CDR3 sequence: CASHSGPGGALTYEQYF. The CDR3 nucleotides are TGTGCCAGTCATAGCGGCCCTGGAGGGGCGTTAACCTACGAGCAGTACTTC.